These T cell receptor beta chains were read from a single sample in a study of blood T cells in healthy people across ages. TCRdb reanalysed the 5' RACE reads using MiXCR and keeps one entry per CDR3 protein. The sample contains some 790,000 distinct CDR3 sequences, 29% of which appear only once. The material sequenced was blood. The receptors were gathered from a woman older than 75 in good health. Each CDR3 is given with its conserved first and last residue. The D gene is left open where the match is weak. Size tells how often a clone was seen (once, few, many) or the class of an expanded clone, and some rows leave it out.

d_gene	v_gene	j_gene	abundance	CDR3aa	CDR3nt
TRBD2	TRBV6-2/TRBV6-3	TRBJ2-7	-	CASSHKGGLARRNKQYF	TGTGCCAGCAGCCACAAGGGCGGACTAGCAAGGCGCAATAAGCAGTACTTC
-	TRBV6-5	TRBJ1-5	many	CASRQGPLNNQPQHF	TGTGCCAGCAGACAGGGACCTCTGAATAATCAGCCCCAGCATTTT
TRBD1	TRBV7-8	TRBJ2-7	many	CASSPPGQGFYEQYF	TGTGCCAGCAGCCCGCCGGGACAGGGGTTCTACGAGCAGTACTTC
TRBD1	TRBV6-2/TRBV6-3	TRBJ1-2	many	CASEPGGNYGYTF	TGTGCCAGCGAACCAGGGGGGAACTATGGCTACACCTTC
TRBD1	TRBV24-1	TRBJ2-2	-	CATSDLPRQGQNTGELFF	TGTGCCACCAGTGATCTACCCCGACAGGGCCAGAACACCGGGGAGCTGTTTTTT
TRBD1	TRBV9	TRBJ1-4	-	CASSERSRGTNEKLFF	TGTGCCAGCAGCGAAAGAAGCAGGGGGACTAATGAAAAACTGTTTTTT
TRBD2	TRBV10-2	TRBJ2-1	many	CASRASGGADEQFF	TGCGCCAGCAGGGCTAGCGGGGGGGCGGATGAGCAGTTCTTC
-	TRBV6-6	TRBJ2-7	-	CANSCSAGAAYEQYF	TGTGCCAACAGTTGCTCCGCGGGTGCGGCCTACGAGCAGTACTTC
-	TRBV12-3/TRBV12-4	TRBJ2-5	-	CASSPKVGVGETQYF	TGTGCCAGCAGTCCAAAAGTAGGGGTAGGGGAGACCCAGTACTTC
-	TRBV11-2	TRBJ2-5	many	CASSFNRGFETQYF	TGTGCCAGCAGCTTCAACCGGGGTTTTGAGACCCAGTACTTC
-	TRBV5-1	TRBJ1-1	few	CASSLGAGRGGEAFF	TGCGCCAGCAGCTTGGGAGCAGGGCGAGGAGGTGAAGCTTTCTTT
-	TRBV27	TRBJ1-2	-	CASSLRVGDYGYTF	TGTGCCAGCAGTTTAAGGGTCGGAGACTATGGCTACACCTTC
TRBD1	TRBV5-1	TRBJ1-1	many	CASSSGQVVAEAFF	TGCGCCAGCAGCTCGGGACAGGTCGTAGCTGAAGCTTTCTTT
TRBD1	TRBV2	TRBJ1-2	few	CASPPRDSKDGYTF	TGTGCCAGCCCCCCCCGGGACAGTAAGGATGGCTACACCTTC
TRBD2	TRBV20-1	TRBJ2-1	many	CSARDPTRDRLAGGNYNEQFF	TGCAGTGCTAGAGATCCGACGAGGGATCGACTAGCGGGGGGGAATTACAATGAGCAGTTCTTC
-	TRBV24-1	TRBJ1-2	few	CATRDVGGYTF	TGTGCCACCAGGGACGTTGGGGGCTACACCTTC
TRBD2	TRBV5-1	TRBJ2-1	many	CASSLSRGGRNEQFF	TGCGCCAGCAGCTTGAGTCGGGGGGGCCGGAATGAGCAGTTCTTC
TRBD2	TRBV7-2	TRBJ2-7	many	CASSLGGGGGYEQYF	TGTGCCAGCAGCTTAGGCGGCGGGGGGGGGTACGAGCAGTACTTC
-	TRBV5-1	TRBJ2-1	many	CASRDNSYNEQFF	TGCGCCAGCCGGGACAACTCCTACAATGAGCAGTTCTTC
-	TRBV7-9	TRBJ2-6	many	CASSLSRGRGPYSGANVLTF	TGTGCCAGCAGCTTATCACGTGGGCGGGGGCCTTACTCTGGGGCCAACGTCCTGACTTTC
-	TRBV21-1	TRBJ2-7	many	CASSPPRAGGSYEQYF	TGTGCCAGCAGCCCCCCACGGGCAGGGGGCTCCTACGAGCAGTACTTC
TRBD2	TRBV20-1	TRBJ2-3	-	CSNRGLGTDTQYF	TGCAGTAACCGAGGACTAGGCACAGATACGCAGTATTTT
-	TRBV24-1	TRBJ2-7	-	CATSDFGPYEQYF	TGTGCCACCAGTGATTTTGGACCCTACGAGCAGTACTTC
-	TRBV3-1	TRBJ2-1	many	CASSPGPRYNEQFF	TGTGCCAGCAGCCCGGGACCACGCTACAATGAGCAGTTCTTC